This T cell receptor beta chain was recovered during a study of CD8+CD57+ T cells in acquired aplastic anemia. Study-level information: Sorted CD4+ and CD8+ cells yielded roughly 3.2 ug of DNA on average.

This clonotype was seen many times. According to the study, genomic DNA was the template for TCR beta VDJ and CDR3 profiling. One entry per CDR3 protein, called by TCRdb with MiXCR from the reads. The table has hundreds of thousands of distinct CDR3 sequences, approximately 60% seen once; the top ten hold 1% to 1.5%. The V end was cut by 0 bases, the J end by 5 bases, with 14 bases between. The germline V gene encodes CDR1 SGHRS and CDR2 YFSETQ. The CDR3 is made up of 15 amino acids. The sequenced patients had an expansion of CD8+CD57+ cells seen by flow cytometry. The chain employs TRBV5-1 and TRBJ2-5; the D is unclear. The source is a human donor with aplastic anemia. Sequencing input: sorted CD4+, CD8+, or CD8+CD57+ T cells (not recorded which) from PBMCs. DNA of the CDR3: TGCGCCAGCAGCTTGGAATGGCCGGCACGGGAGACCCAGTACTTC. It translates to CASSLEWPARETQYF.